A selection of T cell receptor beta chains follows, all from one sample in a study of blood T cell repertoires in COVID-19. TCRdb's table, derived via immunoSEQ multiplex PCR, lists solely in-frame clones and lacks some. The profile shows approximately 490,000 clones, about 85% of them singletons. Sequenced material: PBMCs or T cells enriched from blood (not recorded which). The receptors derive from a woman under 30 who had recovered from COVID-19. The CDR3 runs from the conserved cysteine through the conserved F or W. D genes are given only for firm matches. Only part of the rows carry a size: once, few, many, or a class if the clone is expanded.

.,TRBJ1-6,.,TRBV7-9,CASSRREGAYNSPLHF,TGTGCCAGCAGTCGCAGGGAGGGCGCTTATAATTCACCCCTCCACTTT
TRBD1,TRBJ1-6,.,TRBV2,CASSGDRNSPLHF,TGTGCCAGCAGTGGGGACAGGAATTCACCCCTCCACTTT
.,TRBJ1-6,.,TRBV6-1,CASSEARDYSSYNSPLHF,TGTGCCAGCAGTGAAGCCCGAGATTACTCCTCCTATAATTCACCCCTCCACTTT
.,TRBJ1-5,.,TRBV24-1,CATSNSGPGSNQPQHF,TGTGCCACCAGTAATTCAGGCCCGGGGAGCAATCAGCCCCAGCATTTT
TRBD2,TRBJ2-3,.,TRBV13,CASSPTSGTQYF,TGTGCCAGCAGCCCAACTAGCGGCACGCAGTATTTT
TRBD2,TRBJ2-5,once,TRBV5-1,CASSLPWGGGQETQYF,TGCGCCAGCAGCTTACCTTGGGGGGGAGGGCAAGAGACCCAGTACTTC
.,TRBJ1-4,few,TRBV28,CASSFRTVGEKLFF,TGTGCCAGCAGTTTCCGGACAGTAGGGGAAAAACTGTTTTTT
TRBD1,TRBJ1-1,.,TRBV10-2,CASSRDRGAEAFF,TGCGCCAGCAGCCGGGACAGGGGAGCTGAAGCTTTCTTT
.,TRBJ1-4,.,TRBV15,CATSRDMAGDNEKLFF,TGTGCCACCAGCAGAGATATGGCGGGAGACAATGAAAAACTGTTTTTT
TRBD1,TRBJ2-7,.,TRBV7-2,CASSYGTVASYEQYF,TGTGCCAGCAGCTACGGGACAGTCGCATCCTACGAGCAGTACTTC
TRBD2,TRBJ2-3,.,TRBV30,CAWSVGGGGDTQYF,TGTGCCTGGAGTGTTGGCGGGGGGGGAGATACGCAGTATTTT
.,TRBJ2-6,.,TRBV7-9,CASGYLTGAGTGANVLTF,TGTGCCAGCGGGTATTTGACAGGTGCTGGGACTGGGGCCAACGTCCTGACTTTC
.,TRBJ2-7,few,TRBV12-2,CASRLWGQGDLYEQYF,TGTGCAAGTCGCTTATGGGGACAGGGGGATCTCTACGAGCAGTACTTC
TRBD1,TRBJ1-2,.,TRBV7-6,CASSLAGGDGYTF,TGTGCCAGCAGCTTGGCAGGGGGCGATGGCTACACCTTC
.,TRBJ1-1,.,TRBV19,CASSPQGYTEAFF,TGTGCCAGTAGTCCGCAGGGGTACACTGAAGCTTTCTTT
.,TRBJ1-5,.,TRBV7-2,CASSLSGGGQPQHF,TGTGCCAGCAGCCTTAGCGGGGGCGGGCAGCCCCAGCATTTT
.,TRBJ1-1,once,TRBV7-2,CASSRGQTSTEAFF,TGTGCCAGCAGCCGCGGACAGACTTCCACTGAAGCTTTCTTT
.,TRBJ1-1,.,TRBV6-5,CASRDTQAKAFF,TGTGCCAGCCGAGACACACAGGCAAAAGCTTTCTTT
.,TRBJ1-6,.,TRBV3-1/TRBV3-2,CASSQTIVGRAGDSPLHF,TGTGCCAGCAGCCAAACGATAGTCGGGCGGGCTGGGGATTCACCCCTCCACTTT
TRBD1,TRBJ1-5,.,TRBV9,CASSVGQDSNQPQHF,TGTGCCAGCAGCGTGGGACAGGATAGCAATCAGCCCCAGCATTTT
.,TRBJ1-2,.,TRBV4-2,CASSRGGQGDYGYTF,TGTGCCAGCAGCCGGGGGGGGCAGGGAGACTATGGCTACACCTTC
.,TRBJ1-1,.,TRBV30,CAWSITGPTEAFF,TGTGCCTGGAGTATTACAGGACCCACTGAAGCTTTCTTT
TRBD1,TRBJ2-1,.,TRBV4-2,CASSQIRDRGTEQFF,TGTGCCAGCAGCCAGATCCGGGACAGGGGTACGGAGCAGTTCTTC